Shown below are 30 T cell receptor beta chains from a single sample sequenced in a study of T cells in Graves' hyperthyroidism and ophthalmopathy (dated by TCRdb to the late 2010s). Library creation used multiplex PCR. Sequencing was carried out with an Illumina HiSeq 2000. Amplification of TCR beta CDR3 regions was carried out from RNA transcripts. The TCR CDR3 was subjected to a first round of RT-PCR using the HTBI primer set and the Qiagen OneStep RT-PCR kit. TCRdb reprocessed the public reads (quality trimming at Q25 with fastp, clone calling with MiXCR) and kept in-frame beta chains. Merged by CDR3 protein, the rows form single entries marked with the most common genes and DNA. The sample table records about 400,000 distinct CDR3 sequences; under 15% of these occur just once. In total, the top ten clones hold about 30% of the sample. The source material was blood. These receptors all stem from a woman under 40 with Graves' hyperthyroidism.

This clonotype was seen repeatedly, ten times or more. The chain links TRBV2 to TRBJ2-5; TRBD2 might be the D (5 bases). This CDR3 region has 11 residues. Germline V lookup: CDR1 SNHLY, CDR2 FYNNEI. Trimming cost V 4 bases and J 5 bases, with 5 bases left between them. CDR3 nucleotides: TGTGCCAGCAGTGGGGAGGAGACCCAGTACTTC. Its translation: CASSGEETQYF.

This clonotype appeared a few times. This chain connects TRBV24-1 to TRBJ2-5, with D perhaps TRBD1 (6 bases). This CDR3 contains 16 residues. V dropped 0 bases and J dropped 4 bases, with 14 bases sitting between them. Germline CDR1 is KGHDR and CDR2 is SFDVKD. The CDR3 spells CATSDLKAGAGETQYF. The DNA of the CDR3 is TGTGCCACCAGTGATTTGAAGGCAGGGGCCGGAGAGACCCAGTACTTC.

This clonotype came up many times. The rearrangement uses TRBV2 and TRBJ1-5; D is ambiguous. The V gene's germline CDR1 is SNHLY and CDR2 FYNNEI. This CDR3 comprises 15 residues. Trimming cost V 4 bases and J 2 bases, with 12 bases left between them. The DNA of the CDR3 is TGTGCCAGCAGTGTTGGAGGGTTGGGCAATCAGCCCCAGCATTTT. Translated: CASSVGGLGNQPQHF.

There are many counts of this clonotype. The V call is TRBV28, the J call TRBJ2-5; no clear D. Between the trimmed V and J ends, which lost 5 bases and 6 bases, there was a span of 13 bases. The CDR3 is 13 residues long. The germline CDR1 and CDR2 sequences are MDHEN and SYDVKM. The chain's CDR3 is CASSRSNRKTQYF. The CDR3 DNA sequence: TGTGCCAGCAGTCGGAGTAATAGGAAGACCCAGTACTTC.

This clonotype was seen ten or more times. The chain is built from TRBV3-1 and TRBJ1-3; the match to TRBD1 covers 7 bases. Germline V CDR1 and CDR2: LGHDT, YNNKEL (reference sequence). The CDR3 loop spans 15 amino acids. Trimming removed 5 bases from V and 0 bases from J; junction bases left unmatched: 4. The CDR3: CASSYGTASGNTIYF. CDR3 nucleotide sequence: TGTGCCAGCAGCTACGGGACAGCCTCTGGAAACACCATATATTTT.

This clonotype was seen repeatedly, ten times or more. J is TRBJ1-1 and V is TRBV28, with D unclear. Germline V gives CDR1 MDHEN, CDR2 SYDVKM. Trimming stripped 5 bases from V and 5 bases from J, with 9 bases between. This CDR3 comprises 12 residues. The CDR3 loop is CASSPSWTEAFF. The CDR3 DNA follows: TGTGCCAGCAGTCCCTCATGGACTGAAGCTTTCTTT. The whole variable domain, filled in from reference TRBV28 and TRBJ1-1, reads DVKVTQSSRYLVKRTGEKVFLECVQDMDHENMFWYRQDPGLGLRLIYFSYDVKMKEKGDIPEGYSVSREKKERFSLILESASTNQTSMYLCASSPSWTEAFFGQGTRLTVV.

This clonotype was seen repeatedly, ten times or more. The CDR3 sequence: CASSPEAYGYTF. CDR3 in DNA: TGTGCCAGCTCACCAGAGGCCTATGGCTACACCTTC. This sequence joins TRBV18 and TRBJ1-2; unclear D gene. Trimming removed 2 bases from V and 4 bases from J, with 5 bases in between. CDR1 is KGHSH, CDR2 LQKENI, per germline. The CDR3 has 12 residues.

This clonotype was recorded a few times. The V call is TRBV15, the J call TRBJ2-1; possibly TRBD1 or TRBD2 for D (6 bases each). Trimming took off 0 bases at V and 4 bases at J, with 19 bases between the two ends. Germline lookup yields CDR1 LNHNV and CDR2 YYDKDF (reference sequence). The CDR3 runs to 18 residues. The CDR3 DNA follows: TGTGCCACCAGCAGAGATTCCGCTGCCCAGGGGAGGTACAATGAGCAGTTCTTC. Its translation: CATSRDSAAQGRYNEQFF.

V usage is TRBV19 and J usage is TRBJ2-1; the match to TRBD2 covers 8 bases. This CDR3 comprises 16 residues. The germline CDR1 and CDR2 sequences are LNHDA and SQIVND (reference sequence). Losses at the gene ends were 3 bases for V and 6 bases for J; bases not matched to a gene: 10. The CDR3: CASSIGRGAASNEQFF. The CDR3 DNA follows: TGTGCCAGTAGTATTGGGCGGGGGGCGGCCTCCAATGAGCAGTTCTTC.

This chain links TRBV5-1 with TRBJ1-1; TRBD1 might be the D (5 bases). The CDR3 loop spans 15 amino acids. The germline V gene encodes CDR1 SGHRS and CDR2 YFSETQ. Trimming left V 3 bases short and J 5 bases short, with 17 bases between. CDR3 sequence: CASSSKQAGGTEAFF. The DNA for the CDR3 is TGCGCCAGCAGCTCCAAACAGGCCGGGGGGACTGAAGCTTTCTTT. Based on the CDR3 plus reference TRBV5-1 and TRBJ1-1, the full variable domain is KAGVTQTPRYLIKTRGQQVTLSCSPISGHRSVSWYQQTPGQGLQFLFEYFSETQRNKGNFPGRFSGRQFSNSRSEMNVSTLELGDSALYLCASSSKQAGGTEAFFGQGTRLTVV.

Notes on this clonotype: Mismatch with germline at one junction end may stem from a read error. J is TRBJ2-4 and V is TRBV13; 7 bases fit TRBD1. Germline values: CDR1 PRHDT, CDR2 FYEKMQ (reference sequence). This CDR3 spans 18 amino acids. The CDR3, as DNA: TGTGCCAGCAGCGTAGGTGCAAGGGGGCTTGGGGCCAAAAACATTCAGTACTTC. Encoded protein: CASSVGARGLGAKNIQYF.

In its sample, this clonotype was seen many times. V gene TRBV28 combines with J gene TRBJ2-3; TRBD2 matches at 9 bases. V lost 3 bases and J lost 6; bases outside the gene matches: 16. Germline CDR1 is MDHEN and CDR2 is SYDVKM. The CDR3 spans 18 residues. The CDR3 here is CASSFGGSGLAKWDTQYF. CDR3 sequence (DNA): TGTGCCAGCAGTTTTGGCGGTTCGGGACTAGCAAAGTGGGATACGCAGTATTTT.

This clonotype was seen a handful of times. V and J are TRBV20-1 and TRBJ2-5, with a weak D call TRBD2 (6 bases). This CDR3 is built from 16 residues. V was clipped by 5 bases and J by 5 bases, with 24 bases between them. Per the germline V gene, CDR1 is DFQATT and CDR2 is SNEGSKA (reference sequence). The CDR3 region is CSAAVGGRTFGETQYF. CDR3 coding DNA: TGCAGTGCTGCCGTAGGAGGGAGGACATTCGGGGAGACCCAGTACTTC.

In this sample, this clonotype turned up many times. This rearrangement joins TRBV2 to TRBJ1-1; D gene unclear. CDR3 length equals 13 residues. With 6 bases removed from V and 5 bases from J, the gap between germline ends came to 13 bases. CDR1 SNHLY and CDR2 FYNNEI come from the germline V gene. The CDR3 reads CASRQRHLTEAFF. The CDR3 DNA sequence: TGTGCCAGCAGACAGCGCCACCTTACTGAAGCTTTCTTT. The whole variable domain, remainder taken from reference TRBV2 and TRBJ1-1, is EPEVTQTPSHQVTQMGQEVILRCVPISNHLYFYWYRQILGQKVEFLVSFYNNEISEKSEIFDDQFSVERPDGSNFTLKIRSTKLEDSAMYFCASRQRHLTEAFFGQGTRLTVV.

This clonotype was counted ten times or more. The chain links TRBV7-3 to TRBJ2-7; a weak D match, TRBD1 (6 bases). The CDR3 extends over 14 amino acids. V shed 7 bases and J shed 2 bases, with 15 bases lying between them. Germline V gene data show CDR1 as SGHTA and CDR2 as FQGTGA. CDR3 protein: CASTDKWGPYEQYF. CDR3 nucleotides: TGTGCCAGCACCGATAAGTGGGGGCCCTACGAGCAGTACTTC.

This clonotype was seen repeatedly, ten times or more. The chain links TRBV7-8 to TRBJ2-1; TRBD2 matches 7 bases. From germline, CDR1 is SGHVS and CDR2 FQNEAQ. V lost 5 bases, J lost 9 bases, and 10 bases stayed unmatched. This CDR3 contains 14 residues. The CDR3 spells CASSEGAGYGEQFF. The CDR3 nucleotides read TGTGCCAGCAGCGAGGGAGCGGGATACGGTGAGCAGTTCTTC.

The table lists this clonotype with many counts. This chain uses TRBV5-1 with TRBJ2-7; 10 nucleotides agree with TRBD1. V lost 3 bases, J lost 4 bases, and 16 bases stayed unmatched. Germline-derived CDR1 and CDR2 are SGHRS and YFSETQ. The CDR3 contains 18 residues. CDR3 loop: CASSSRLGQGGSVYEQYF. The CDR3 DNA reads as TGCGCCAGCAGCTCACGATTAGGACAGGGGGGGAGCGTGTACGAGCAGTACTTC.

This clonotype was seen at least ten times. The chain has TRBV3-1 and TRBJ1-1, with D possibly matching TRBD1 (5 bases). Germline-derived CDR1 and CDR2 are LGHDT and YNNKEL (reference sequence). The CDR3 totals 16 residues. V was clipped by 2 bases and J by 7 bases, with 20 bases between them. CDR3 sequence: CASSQSSSKGSGEAFF. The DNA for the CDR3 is TGTGCCAGCAGCCAATCCTCTTCCAAGGGGAGCGGTGAAGCTTTCTTT.

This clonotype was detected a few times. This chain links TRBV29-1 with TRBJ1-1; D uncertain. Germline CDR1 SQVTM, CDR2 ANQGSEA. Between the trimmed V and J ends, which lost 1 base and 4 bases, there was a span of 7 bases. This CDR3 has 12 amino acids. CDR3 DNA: TGCAGCGTTGAAGTCTTGGGCACTGAAGCTTTCTTT. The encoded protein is CSVEVLGTEAFF.

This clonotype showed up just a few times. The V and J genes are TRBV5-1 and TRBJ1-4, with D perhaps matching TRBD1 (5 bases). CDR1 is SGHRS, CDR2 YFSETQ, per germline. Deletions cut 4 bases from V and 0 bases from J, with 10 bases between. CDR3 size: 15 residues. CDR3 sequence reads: CASSRDPTTNEKLFF. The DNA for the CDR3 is TGCGCCAGCAGCCGGGACCCCACAACTAATGAAAAACTGTTTTTT.

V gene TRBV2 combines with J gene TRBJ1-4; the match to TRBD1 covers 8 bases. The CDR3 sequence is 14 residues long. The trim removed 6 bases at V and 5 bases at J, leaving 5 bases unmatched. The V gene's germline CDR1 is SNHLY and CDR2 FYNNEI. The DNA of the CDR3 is TGTGCCAGCAGATGGACAGGGAAGAATGAAAAACTGTTTTTT. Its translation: CASRWTGKNEKLFF.

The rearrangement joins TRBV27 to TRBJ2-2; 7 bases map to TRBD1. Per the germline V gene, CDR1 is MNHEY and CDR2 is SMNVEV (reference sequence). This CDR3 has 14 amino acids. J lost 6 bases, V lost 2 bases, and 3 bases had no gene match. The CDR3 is CASSLGTGAGELFF. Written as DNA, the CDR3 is TGTGCCAGCAGTTTAGGAACAGGGGCCGGGGAGCTGTTTTTT.

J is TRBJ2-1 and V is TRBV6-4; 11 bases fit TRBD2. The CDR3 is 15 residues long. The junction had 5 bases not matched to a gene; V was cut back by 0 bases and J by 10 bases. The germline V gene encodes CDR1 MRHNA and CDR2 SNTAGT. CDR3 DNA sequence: TGTGCCAGCAGTGACTCGAGGACTAGCGGGTCAGAGCAGTTCTTC. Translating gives CASSDSRTSGSEQFF.

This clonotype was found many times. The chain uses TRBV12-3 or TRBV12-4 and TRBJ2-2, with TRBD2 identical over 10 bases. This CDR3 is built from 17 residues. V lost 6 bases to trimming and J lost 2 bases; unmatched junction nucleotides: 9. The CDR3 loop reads CASRIRGLAVNTGELFF. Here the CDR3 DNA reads TGTGCCAGCAGGATCCGTGGACTAGCGGTTAACACCGGGGAGCTGTTTTTT.

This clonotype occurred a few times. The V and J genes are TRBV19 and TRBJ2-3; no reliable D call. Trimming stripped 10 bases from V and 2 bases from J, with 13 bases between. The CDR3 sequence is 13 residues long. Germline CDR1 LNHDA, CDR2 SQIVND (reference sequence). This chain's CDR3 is CATGPANTDTQYF. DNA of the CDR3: TGTGCCACAGGACCAGCAAACACAGATACGCAGTATTTT.

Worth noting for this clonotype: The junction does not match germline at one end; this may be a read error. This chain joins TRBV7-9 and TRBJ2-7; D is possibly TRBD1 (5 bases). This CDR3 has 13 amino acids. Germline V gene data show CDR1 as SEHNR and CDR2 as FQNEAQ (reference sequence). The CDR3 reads CASGRGQGYEQCF. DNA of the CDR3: TGTGCCAGCGGTCGTGGGCAGGGCTACGAGCAGTGCTTC.

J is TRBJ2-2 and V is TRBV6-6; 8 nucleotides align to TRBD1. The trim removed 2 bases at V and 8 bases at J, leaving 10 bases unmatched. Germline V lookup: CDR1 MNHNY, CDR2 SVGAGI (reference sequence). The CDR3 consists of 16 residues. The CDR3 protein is CASSYGQGLVGGELFF. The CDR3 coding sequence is TGTGCCAGCAGTTACGGACAGGGTCTAGTTGGAGGGGAGCTGTTTTTT.

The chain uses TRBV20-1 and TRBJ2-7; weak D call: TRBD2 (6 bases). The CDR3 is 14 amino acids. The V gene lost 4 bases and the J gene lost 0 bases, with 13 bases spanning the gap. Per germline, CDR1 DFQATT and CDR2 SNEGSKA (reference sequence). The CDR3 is CSAKGGRASYEQYF. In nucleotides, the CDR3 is TGCAGTGCTAAGGGAGGACGGGCCTCCTACGAGCAGTACTTC.

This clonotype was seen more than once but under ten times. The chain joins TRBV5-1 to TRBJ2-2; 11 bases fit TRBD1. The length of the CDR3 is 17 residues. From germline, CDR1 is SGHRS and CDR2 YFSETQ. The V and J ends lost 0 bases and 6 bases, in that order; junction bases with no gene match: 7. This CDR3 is CASSLAVRDRGAGELFF. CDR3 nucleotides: TGCGCCAGCAGCTTGGCAGTACGGGACAGGGGGGCCGGGGAGCTGTTTTTT.

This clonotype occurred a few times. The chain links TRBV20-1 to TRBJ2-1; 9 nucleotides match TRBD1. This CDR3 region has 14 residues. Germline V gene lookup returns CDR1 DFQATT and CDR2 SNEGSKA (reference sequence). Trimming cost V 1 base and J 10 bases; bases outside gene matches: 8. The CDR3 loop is CSARGTGDRGEQFF. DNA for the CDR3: TGCAGTGCTAGAGGGACAGGGGACCGTGGGGAGCAGTTCTTC.